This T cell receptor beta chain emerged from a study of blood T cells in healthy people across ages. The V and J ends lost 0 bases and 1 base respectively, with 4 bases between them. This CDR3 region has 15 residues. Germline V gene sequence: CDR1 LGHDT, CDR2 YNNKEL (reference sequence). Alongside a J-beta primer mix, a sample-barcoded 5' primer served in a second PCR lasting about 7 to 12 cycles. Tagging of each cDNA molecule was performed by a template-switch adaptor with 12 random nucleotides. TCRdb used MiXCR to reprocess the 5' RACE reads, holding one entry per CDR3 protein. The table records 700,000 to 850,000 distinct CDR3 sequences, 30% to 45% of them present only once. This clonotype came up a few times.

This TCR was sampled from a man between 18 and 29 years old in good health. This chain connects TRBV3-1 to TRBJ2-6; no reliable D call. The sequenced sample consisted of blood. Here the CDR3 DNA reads TGTGCCAGCAGCCAAGACACGTCTGGGGCCAACGTCCTGACTTTC. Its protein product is CASSQDTSGANVLTF.